The source of this T cell receptor (beta chain) is a study of T cell responses to AZD1222 COVID-19 vaccine (dated by TCRdb to 2020 to 2022). Turning to the overall study: AZD1222 recipients whose second dose came at about 4 weeks and those whose second dose came at about 12 weeks were combined into one group, since spike-specific TCR depth and breadth did not differ between the two schedules. A total of under 250 trial participants underwent TCR sequencing, of whom more than 200 had received two doses of AZD1222 and roughly 26 had received two doses of the MenACWY control vaccine. Trial participants were enrolled into age subgroups of 18-55, 56-69 and 70-plus years, which contained approximately 150, 28 and 58 TCR-sequenced participants, respectively. Points the paper makes about the study in general: Participants were mostly white British and included more females than males, and it was suggested by the authors that clonal diversity may have been underestimated. The 56-69-year group was small, and its depth increase did not reach significance, likely because of low power. Vaccine-associated CD4 TCRs spanned the whole spike protein, with dominant responses in regions 160-218 and 743-854. Spike-specific TCR breadth and depth rose significantly after two AZD1222 doses compared with day 0 and with MenACWY recipients. Nearly half of unique spike-specific TCRs reportedly recognized epitopes outside regions mutated in the B.1.351 and B.1.1.7 variants. Because no day 14 peak-response samples were available, repertoires were characterized only after the peak T cell response. Conclusions about previously exposed vaccinees are limited, since just six AZD1222 recipients were seropositive for SARS-CoV-2 at baseline.

The CDR3 regions of human TCRbeta chains were subjected to immunosequencing. Per the authors' processing: Repertoire TCRs were checked for matches against a reference library of SARS-CoV-2-specific TCRs that had been generated using the MIRA antigen-specificity platform. Breadth was defined as the fraction of unique TCRs that were SARS-CoV-2-associated, and depth was defined as the fraction of total T cells that were SARS-CoV-2-associated. Using the MIRA data, each spike-specific TCR was assigned both to the spike region to which the TCR was reactive and to a CD4 or CD8 class. Log10-transformed breadth and depth values were compared by one-way ANOVA with Sidak's multiple comparisons tests. TCRdb re-hosts the immuneACCESS table, in-frame sequences only. Its copies lack some clones; in the studies checked, an unresolved V gene accounts for under half of them, and the cause for the rest is not known. That table is the source of V, J and clone size, and D and trimming were worked out from the DNA. The sample table lists more than 100,000 clones, over 75% of them with a count of one. Approximately 20% of the sample is taken by the ten largest.

Comments on this clone: What antigen it recognizes has not been identified. No qualities accompany the bases; no much larger clone lies one base away.

Based on the germline V gene, the CDR1 and CDR2 sequences are MDHEN and SYDVKM. The CDR3 numbers 15 residues from cysteine through phenylalanine. The CDR3 DNA has 45 bases and is translated from base 1. The junction shows trimming of 6 bases on V and 6 bases on J, and the gene matches do not reach 7 bases of it. The time point label here, explained by the study, means: baseline before first vaccination. Samples from vaccinated people were obtained from the UK trials COV001 and COV002, which included a single-blind randomized controlled phase 2/3 trial of AZD1222 (ChAdOx1 nCoV-19) in healthy adults. Trial participant PBMC samples were collected at day 0 and day 28 after the second dose for TCRbeta chain sequencing.

This clonotype originated in an adult in good health. The input for sequencing was peripheral blood, taken on day 0 of AZD1222 vaccination. The V and J segments used are TRBV28 and TRBJ1-4; 10 nucleotides in the junction match TRBD1. The CDR3 protein is CASRGAGTGDEKLFF. DNA sequence: TGTGCCAGCAGGGGTGCCGGGACAGGGGATGAAAAACTGTTTTTT.